The clone carrying this T cell receptor beta chain was seen once. Its specificity is unknown. The protocol was immunoSEQ multiplex PCR, while the TCRdb copy is restricted to in-frame clones and leaves out a portion. Counted here are more than 70,000 clones, more than 75% occurring once; the ten biggest clones make up about 5%. J lost 9 bases, V lost 0 bases, and 2 bases had no gene match. The germline gives CDR1 SGDLS, CDR2 YYNGEE. This CDR3 comprises 14 residues. These data are taken from a study of OX40 agonist ivuxolimab in advanced cancers. Study results and limitations: In the 0.1-3.0 mg/kg groups, partial responders showed among the lowest expansion.

The chain has TRBV9 and TRBJ2-1; the match to TRBD2 covers 11 bases. Sequencing used CD4+ or CD8+ T cells sorted from blood, obtained in a trial of the OX40 agonist ivuxolimab. The clonotype originates from an adult with an advanced solid tumor such as melanoma, head and neck, liver or kidney cancer. In DNA form, the CDR3 reads TGTGCCAGCAGCGTAGAAGGGACTAGCGGTGAGCAGTTCTTC. Translated, it gives CASSVEGTSGEQFF. Based on the CDR3 plus reference TRBV9 and TRBJ2-1, the full variable domain is DSGVTQTPKHLITATGQRVTLRCSPRSGDLSVYWYQQSLDQGLQFLIQYYNGEERAKGNILERFSAQQFPDLHSELNLSSLELGDSALYFCASSVEGTSGEQFFGPGTRLTVL.